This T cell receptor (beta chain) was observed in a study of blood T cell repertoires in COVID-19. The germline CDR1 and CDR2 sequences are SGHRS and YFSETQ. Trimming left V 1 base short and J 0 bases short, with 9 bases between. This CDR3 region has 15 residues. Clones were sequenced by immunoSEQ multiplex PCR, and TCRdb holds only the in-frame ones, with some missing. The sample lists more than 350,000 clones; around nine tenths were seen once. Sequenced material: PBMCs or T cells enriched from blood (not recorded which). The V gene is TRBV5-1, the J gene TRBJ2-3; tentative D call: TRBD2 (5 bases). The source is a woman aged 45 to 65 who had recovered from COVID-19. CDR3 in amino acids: CASSLSSGSTDTQYF. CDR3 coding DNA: TGCGCCAGCAGCTTGTCGTCGGGAAGCACAGATACGCAGTATTTT.